This T cell receptor (beta chain) appears in the sequencing data of a study of cytomegalovirus exposure and HLA in healthy donors. Both 60 Vbeta primers and 13 Jbeta primers went into the PCR. Sequenced by immunoSEQ multiplex PCR; TCRdb stores in-frame clones only, minus some. The table includes about 150,000 clones, approximately 73% detected once. Germline CDR1 is SGHRS and CDR2 is YFSETQ. V dropped 4 bases and J dropped 2; count of bases not matched to a gene: 6. CDR3 length: 17 residues. Source material: PBMCs. This chain links TRBV5-1 with TRBJ2-3; 14 nucleotides align to TRBD2. This receptor was taken from a woman under 30 in good health and CMV-seronegative. The CDR3 protein is CASSLGLAGGVTDTQYF. Here the CDR3 DNA reads TGCGCCAGCAGCCTCGGACTAGCGGGAGGTGTCACAGATACGCAGTATTTT.